A single sample gave rise to the 10 T cell receptor beta chains below, sequenced in a study of CD8+ T cells in alopecia areata. Following extraction, RNA underwent reverse transcription to cDNA, which served as the sequencing template. TCRdb keeps only in-frame clones here, not all; method: immunoSEQ multiplex PCR. Seen here are 200,000 to 250,000 clones, less than 65% observed once, and the top ten hold around 4.2%. The treatment here: oral pan-JAK inhibitor, 5-10 mg twice daily. Sequenced material: CD4+ T cells sorted from blood, taken at week 4, from a patient treated with tofacitinib. These receptors were collected from a human donor with alopecia areata.

The V and J genes are TRBV29-1 and TRBJ1-1, with TRBD1 matching over 7 bases. The ends lost 5 bases at V and 12 bases at J; junction bases unmatched: 9. This CDR3 region has 11 residues. Germline CDR1 is SQVTM and CDR2 is ANQGSEA. CDR3 bases: TGCAGCGTTACGACAGGGAGGGAGACTTTCTTT. This codes for CSVTTGRETFF.

The V gene is TRBV29-1, the J gene TRBJ2-5, with 8 bases identical to TRBD2. In germline, CDR1 is SQVTM, CDR2 ANQGSEA. The CDR3 extends over 15 amino acids. V was clipped by 7 bases and J by 7 bases; unmatched bases: 17. The DNA of the CDR3 is TGCAGCGCAGCCAGGCGGCTAGCGGGCCCCGGGACCCAGTACTTC. This encodes CSAARRLAGPGTQYF.

This clone was found a few times. The J gene is TRBJ2-1, the V gene TRBV5-1; 12 nucleotides agree with TRBD1. The germline V gene encodes CDR1 SGHRS and CDR2 YFSETQ. The V gene end was trimmed by 4 bases and the J gene end by 3 bases; junction bases not matched to a gene: 5. There are 16 residues in the CDR3. Here the CDR3 DNA reads TGCGCCAGCAGCGGGACAGGGGGCACCAACTACAATGAGCAGTTCTTC. Translated: CASSGTGGTNYNEQFF.

Here the CDR3 reads CATSVTRDFGREQYF. The CDR3, as DNA: TGTGCCACCAGCGTAACCCGGGACTTCGGTCGGGAGCAGTACTTC. This chain connects TRBV15 to TRBJ2-7, with D maybe TRBD2 (6 bases). The CDR3 consists of 15 residues. The germline CDR1 and CDR2 sequences are LNHNV and YYDKDF (reference sequence). Trimming took 5 bases from V and 7 from J, leaving 21 bases between them.

The chain joins TRBV5-1 to TRBJ2-5; 10 bases agree with TRBD1. Losses at the gene ends were 0 bases for V and 2 bases for J; bases not matched to a gene: 4. The CDR3 contains 16 residues. Germline CDR1 and CDR2: SGHRS and YFSETQ. CDR3: CASSLGLDRGQETQYF. DNA of the CDR3: TGCGCCAGCAGCTTGGGCTTGGACAGGGGGCAAGAGACCCAGTACTTC.

This rearrangement joins TRBV19 to TRBJ2-5, with 13 bases matching TRBD2. This CDR3 contains 19 residues. The junction had 18 bases not matched to a gene; V was cut back by 7 bases and J by 4 bases. Germline V gene data show CDR1 as LNHDA and CDR2 as SQIVND (reference sequence). The CDR3 loop is CASTLHSRLAGGRGETQYF. CDR3 DNA sequence: TGTGCCAGTACCCTACATTCAAGACTAGCGGGGGGCCGAGGAGAGACCCAGTACTTC. Full variable domain (outside the CDR3, taken from reference TRBV19 and TRBJ2-5): DGGITQSPKYLFRKEGQNVTLSCEQNLNHDAMYWYRQDPGQGLRLIYYSQIVNDFQKGDIAEGYSVSREKKESFPLTVTSAQKNPTAFYLCASTLHSRLAGGRGETQYFGPGTRLLVL.

There are a few counts of this clone. This CDR3 is CASTGTSGSFGQYF. The CDR3 coding sequence is TGTGCCAGCACCGGGACTAGCGGGTCCTTCGGGCAGTATTTT. The rearrangement uses TRBV25-1 and TRBJ2-3, with TRBD2 identical over 12 bases. Germline-derived CDR1 and CDR2 are MGHDK and SYGVNS. V shed 7 bases, J shed 11 bases, and the junction held 10 bases outside the gene matches. The CDR3 is 14 residues long.

The rearrangement joins TRBV29-1 to TRBJ1-6; the D is unclear. The CDR3 covers 13 residues. The germline gives CDR1 SQVTM, CDR2 ANQGSEA. V gave up 6 bases and J gave up 6 bases, with 12 bases separating them. In nucleotides, the CDR3 is TGCAGCGTCCAAGTCGGACCTAATTCACCCCTCCACTTT. Translating it yields CSVQVGPNSPLHF.

This clone was observed a few times. The chain links TRBV7-9 to TRBJ1-5; weak D call: TRBD1 (6 bases). Germline CDR1 reads SEHNR; CDR2 reads FQNEAQ (reference sequence). This CDR3 has 13 amino acids. Trimming cost V 7 bases and J 6 bases, with 13 bases left between them. The CDR3 nucleotides read TGTGCCAGCACCCCAGGGGAAGGTCAGCCCCAGCATTTT. Protein: CASTPGEGQPQHF.

The V gene is TRBV30, the J gene TRBJ2-5; 9 bases are a match to TRBD1. This CDR3 region has 16 residues. Germline-derived CDR1 and CDR2 are GTSNPN and SVGIG (reference sequence). Unmatched junction bases numbered 9, after V lost 0 bases and J lost 4 bases. CDR3 nucleotides: TGTGCCTGGAGTGTACCCCGGGACAGGGTAAGAGAGACCCAGTACTTC. Translating gives CAWSVPRDRVRETQYF.